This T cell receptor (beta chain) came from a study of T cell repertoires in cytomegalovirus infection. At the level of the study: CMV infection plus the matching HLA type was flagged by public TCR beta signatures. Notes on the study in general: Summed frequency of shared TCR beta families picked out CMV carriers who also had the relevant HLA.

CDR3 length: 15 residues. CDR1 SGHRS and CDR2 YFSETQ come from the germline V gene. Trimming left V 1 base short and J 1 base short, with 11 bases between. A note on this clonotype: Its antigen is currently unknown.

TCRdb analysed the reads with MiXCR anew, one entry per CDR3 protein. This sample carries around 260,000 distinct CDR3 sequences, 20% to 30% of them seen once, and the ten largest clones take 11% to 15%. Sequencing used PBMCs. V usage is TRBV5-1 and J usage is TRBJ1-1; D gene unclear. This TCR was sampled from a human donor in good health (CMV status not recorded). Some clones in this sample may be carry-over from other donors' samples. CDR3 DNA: TGCGCCAGCAGCTTGTATGGGAAAGAGAACACTGAAGCTTTCTTT. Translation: CASSLYGKENTEAFF.